This TCR beta chain was identified during a study of blood T cell repertoires in COVID-19 (dated by TCRdb to the early 2020s). Some background on the complete study: Collaborator samples came from the United States, Italy and Spain and covered acute and convalescent phases of COVID-19. Subjects who had been exposed to COVID-19, were actively infected with it, or had recovered from it provided the deeply sampled blood TCRbeta repertoires that made up the dataset. Samples came from the ongoing ImmuneRACE study (first 160 participants) plus 1,254 subjects from 6 global collaborators. The repertoires were made available in a free public database intended to serve as a resource for research on the immune response to SARS-CoV-2. Where available, HLA class I and class II types were taken from metadata supplied by the sample provider and were not determined by assay-based typing. The material from the prospective study consisted of cDNA or gDNA derived from T cells, B-cell-depleted T cells, or PBMCs. Sample metadata almost always included a de-identified subject ID, COVID-19 status, age in years and sex. The full study reports these points: How much clinical and demographic metadata was included differed by source and by participant, and the metadata was provided uncurated.

Collaborating institutions collected whole blood in K2EDTA tubes following their own protocols. For TCRbeta analysis, collaborators shipped samples as frozen whole blood, isolated PBMCs, or DNA extracted from either of those sample types. From its cysteine to its phenylalanine, the CDR3 spans 13 amino acids. Only CDR3 DNA is held: 39 bases, read in frame from base 1. CDR1 MNHEY and CDR2 SVGAGI were looked up in the germline V gene. The germline ends are 14 bases apart after V is trimmed by 9 bases and J by 8 bases. As to this clone: No cognate antigen has been identified for it. Within one base of it there is no much larger clone, and no base qualities were kept.

TCRbeta CDR3 regions were amplified from genomic DNA by means of the immunoSEQ Assay, a bias-controlled multiplex PCR. For the original study's pipeline: The number of nucleated cells in each sample was estimated by amplification of reference gene primers within the assay. To quantify the absolute abundance of each unique TCRbeta CDR3 rearrangement, sequence reads were collapsed and filtered. Productive Simpson clonality was computed per sample as the square root of Simpson's diversity index over productive rearrangements. TCRdb obtained this table from immuneACCESS and retained in-frame rearrangements with V and J assigned. These tables miss some clones; where compared with another copy, unresolved V genes account for less than half of the shortfall, and the remainder is unexplained. The V and J calls and clone size come from that table; D and trimming were worked out from the DNA. This sample has 250,000 to 350,000 clones in its table, and approximately 90% of those were observed once. 9.5% to 15% of the sample belongs to the ten largest clones.

What was sequenced was peripheral blood. This clonotype was sampled from a woman between 55 and 75 years old with acute or convalescent COVID-19. The V and J segments used are TRBV6-5 and TRBJ1-6; tentative D gene TRBD1, with 5 bases matching. The DNA sequence follows: TGTGCCAGGAACGGGACGGGGGATTCACCCCTCCACTTT. Its translation is CARNGTGDSPLHF.